Below, one T cell receptor beta chain is given with its context. Its antigen is not identified. This specimen belongs to a study of immune evolution from preneoplasia to lung adenocarcinoma. Produced via immunoSEQ multiplex PCR; TCRdb's table is partial and in-frame only. The sample holds about 3,400 clones, approximately 70% seen once. Premalignant or tumor cells were enriched by macro-dissection after pathologic assessment. The V end lost 6 bases, the J end lost 9 bases, and 12 bases lay between the germline ends. Germline values: CDR1 MDHEN, CDR2 SYDVKM. The CDR3 runs 12 residues. The study's findings and limits: Normal lung had the highest top T cell clone frequencies. Highest clonality occurred in KRAS-mutant, not EGFR-mutant or double wild-type, nodules. Later-stage lesions seemingly showed higher T cell density and diversity than normal lung.

This chain links TRBV28 with TRBJ2-1; D is uncertain. Specimen: FFPE minimally invasive lung adenocarcinoma tissue. The source is a person aged 55-85 years with lung adenocarcinoma. The CDR3 loop reads CASSLMGIEQFF. The CDR3 coding sequence is TGTGCCAGCAGCTTAATGGGTATTGAGCAGTTCTTC.